This entry is about one T cell receptor beta chain. The antigen remains undetermined. The data stem from a study of siplizumab effects on memory and regulatory T cells. Study-level points and caveats: Assignment to unstimulated subsets succeeded for only a minor fraction of the alloreactive clones. Alloreactive sequences traceable to unstimulated CD4+ memory cells were significantly reduced by siplizumab. In roughly 75-97% of proliferating CD4+ or CD8+ clones, a naive or memory phenotype could not be assigned.

Per germline, CDR1 MNHNS and CDR2 SASEGT. V was trimmed by 10 bases and J by 0 bases, leaving 9 bases between them. CDR3 length: 13 amino acids. Approximately 10^5 TCR templates underwent assay in every sample. Produced via immunoSEQ multiplex PCR; TCRdb's table is partial and in-frame only. This repertoire shows approximately 94,000 clones, 85% to 95% found once; its top ten account for 1% to 1.5%. Material: non-Treg CD4+ T cells sorted from blood. V is TRBV6-1 and J is TRBJ1-4; D ambiguous. The clonotype comes from a human donor in good health. CDR3 residues: CATAWATNEKLFF. As DNA, the CDR3 is TGTGCCACCGCGTGGGCAACTAATGAAAAACTGTTTTTT.